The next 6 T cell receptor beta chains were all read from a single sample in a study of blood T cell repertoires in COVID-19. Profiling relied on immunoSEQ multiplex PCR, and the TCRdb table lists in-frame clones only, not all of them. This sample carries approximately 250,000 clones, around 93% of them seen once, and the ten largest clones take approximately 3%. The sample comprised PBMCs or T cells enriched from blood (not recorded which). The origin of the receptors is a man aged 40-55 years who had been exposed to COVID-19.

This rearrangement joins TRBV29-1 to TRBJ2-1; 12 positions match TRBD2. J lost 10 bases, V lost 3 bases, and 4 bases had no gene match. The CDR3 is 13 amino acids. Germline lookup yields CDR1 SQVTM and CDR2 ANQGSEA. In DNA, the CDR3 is TGCAGCGTTGAGCCTAGCGGGAGGGGGGAGCAGTTCTTC. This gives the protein CSVEPSGRGEQFF.

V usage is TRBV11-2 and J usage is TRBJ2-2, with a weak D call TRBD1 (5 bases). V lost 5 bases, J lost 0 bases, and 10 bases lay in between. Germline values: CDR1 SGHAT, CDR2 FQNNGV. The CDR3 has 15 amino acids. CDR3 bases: TGTGCCAGCAGCAAAAGGACATCGAACACCGGGGAGCTGTTTTTT. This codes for CASSKRTSNTGELFF.

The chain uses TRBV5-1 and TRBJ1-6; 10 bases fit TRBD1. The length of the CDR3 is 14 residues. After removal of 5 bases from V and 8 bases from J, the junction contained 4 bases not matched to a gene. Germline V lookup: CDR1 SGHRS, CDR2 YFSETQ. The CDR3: CASRLTGGDSPLHF. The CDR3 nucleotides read TGCGCCAGCAGACTGACAGGGGGCGATTCACCCCTCCACTTT.

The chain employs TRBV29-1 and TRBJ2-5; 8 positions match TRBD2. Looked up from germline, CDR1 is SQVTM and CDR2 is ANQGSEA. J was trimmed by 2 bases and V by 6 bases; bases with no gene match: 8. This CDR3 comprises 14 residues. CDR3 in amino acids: CSVPFRGGQETQYF. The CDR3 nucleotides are TGCAGCGTCCCGTTCCGGGGGGGACAAGAGACCCAGTACTTC.

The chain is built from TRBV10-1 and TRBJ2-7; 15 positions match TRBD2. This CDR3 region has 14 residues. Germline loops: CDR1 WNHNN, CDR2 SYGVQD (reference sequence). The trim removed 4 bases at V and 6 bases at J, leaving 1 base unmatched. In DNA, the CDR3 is TGCGCCAGCAGTGCGGGACTAGCGGGAGGCGAGCAGTACTTC. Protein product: CASSAGLAGGEQYF.

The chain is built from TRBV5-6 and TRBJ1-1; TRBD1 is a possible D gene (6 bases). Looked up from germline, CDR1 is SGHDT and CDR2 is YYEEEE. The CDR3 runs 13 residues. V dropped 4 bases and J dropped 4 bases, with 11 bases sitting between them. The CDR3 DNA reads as TGTGCCAGCAGCGTGGGGGGCGTCACTGAAGCTTTCTTT. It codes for CASSVGGVTEAFF. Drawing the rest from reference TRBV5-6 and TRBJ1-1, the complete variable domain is DAGVTQSPTHLIKTRGQQVTLRCSPKSGHDTVSWYQQALGQGPQFIFQYYEEEERQRGNFPDRFSGHQFPNYSSELNVNALLLGDSALYLCASSVGGVTEAFFGQGTRLTVV.